This note documents a single TCR beta chain sequence. The study used samples holding roughly 1-10 million cryopreserved PBMC before DNA extraction. The assay, immunoSEQ v3.0, was run at survey level. Libraries were prepared by immunoSEQ multiplex PCR; TCRdb keeps only in-frame clonotypes and omits some of them. The sample shows around 25,000 clones, approximately 76% of them seen only once. The data were taken from a study of long-term antiretroviral therapy in people with HIV. This material consisted of unsorted PBMCs, taken 1.1 years before starting antiretroviral therapy. The receptor's source is a woman aged 40 to 49 with HIV.

CDR3 nucleotide sequence: TGTGCCAGCAGCCACACCACAGGGGGAGACAATGAGCAGTTCTTC. This gives the protein CASSHTTGGDNEQFF. The chain recombines TRBV7-9 with TRBJ2-1, with 8 nucleotides matching TRBD1. The CDR3 consists of 15 residues. The junction had 8 bases not matched to a gene; V was cut back by 5 bases and J by 5 bases. CDR1 and CDR2 (germline): SEHNR, FQNEAQ (reference sequence).